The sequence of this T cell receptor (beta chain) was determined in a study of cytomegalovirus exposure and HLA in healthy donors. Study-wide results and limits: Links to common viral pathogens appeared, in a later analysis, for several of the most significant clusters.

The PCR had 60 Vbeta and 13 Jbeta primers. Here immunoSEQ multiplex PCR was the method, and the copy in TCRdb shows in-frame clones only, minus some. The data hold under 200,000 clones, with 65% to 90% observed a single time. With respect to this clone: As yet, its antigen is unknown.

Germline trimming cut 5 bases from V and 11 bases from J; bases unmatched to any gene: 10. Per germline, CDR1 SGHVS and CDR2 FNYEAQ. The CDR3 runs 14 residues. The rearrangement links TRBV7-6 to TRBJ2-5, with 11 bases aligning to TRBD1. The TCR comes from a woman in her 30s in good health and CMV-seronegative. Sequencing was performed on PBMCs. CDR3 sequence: CASSLGTGGREQYF. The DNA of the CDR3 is TGTGCCAGCAGCCTTGGGACAGGGGGTCGGGAGCAGTACTTC.